This T cell receptor (beta chain) came from a study of beta chain features in type 1 diabetes. Turning to this clone: Additional DNA sequences in this sample encode the identical CDR3.

The study reverse transcribed the entire isolated RNA, so it sequenced expressed TCRB transcripts. This table comes from immunoSEQ multiplex PCR, and its TCRdb copy is limited to in-frame clones, with some not included. The sample has some 150,000 clones, roughly 9.7% seen once. Material for sequencing was central memory CD4+ T cells from blood. This clonotype was sampled from a woman aged 40 to 49 in good health.

The CDR3 DNA reads TGCGCCAGCAGCCAAGATCGGTCCTACGAGCAGTACTTC. This sequence encodes CASSQDRSYEQYF. The chain has TRBV4-3 and TRBJ2-7; D gene ambiguous. The CDR3 covers 13 residues. V lost 0 bases to trimming and J lost 1 base, with 4 bases between them. Germline CDR1 reads LGHNA; CDR2 reads YSLEER.